A single sample gave rise to the 7 T cell receptor beta chains below, sequenced in a study of T cells in Graves' hyperthyroidism and ophthalmopathy. From RNA transcripts, TCR beta CDR3 regions were amplified. The primer set for the first-round RT-PCR of the TCR CDR3 was HTBI. One entry per CDR3 protein results from TCRdb running MiXCR on the multiplex PCR reads. The data contain some 360,000 distinct CDR3 sequences, more than 11% of them seen just once; the ten biggest clones take up 9.5% to 11%. Sequencing was performed on blood. All receptors derive from a woman aged 55-70 years with Graves' hyperthyroidism.

This clonotype has a count of ten or more. V gene TRBV3-1 combines with J gene TRBJ2-3; 8 bases agree with TRBD1. Trimming took 2 bases from V and 3 from J; bases not matched to a gene: 7. Germline lookup yields CDR1 LGHDT and CDR2 YNNKEL (reference sequence). The CDR3 covers 16 residues. The CDR3 is CASSQSTTGATDTQYF. CDR3 nucleotides: TGTGCCAGCAGCCAATCCACGACAGGGGCAACAGATACGCAGTATTTT.

The gene calls are TRBV7-9 and TRBJ2-5; D might be TRBD2 (6 bases). The CDR3 covers 12 residues. Trimming cost V 1 base and J 10 bases, with 10 bases left between them. Germline V CDR1 and CDR2: SEHNR, FQNEAQ (reference sequence). The CDR3 DNA follows: TGTGCCAGCAGCTTAGGGGCGGGGTACCAGTACTTC. Its translation is CASSLGAGYQYF. The full variable domain, rest sourced from reference TRBV7-9 and TRBJ2-5, is DTGVSQNPRHKITKRGQNVTFRCDPISEHNRLYWYRQTLGQGPEFLTYFQNEAQLEKSRLLSDRFSAERPKGSFSTLEIQRTEQGDSAMYLCASSLGAGYQYFGPGTRLLVL.

This clonotype was counted many times. The J gene is TRBJ1-1, the V gene TRBV5-1; D unresolved. Trimming removed 3 bases at V and 5 bases at J, with 14 bases between. Per germline, CDR1 SGHRS and CDR2 YFSETQ. This CDR3 is built from 14 residues. The CDR3 here is CASSSQILRTEAFF. Here the CDR3 DNA reads TGCGCCAGCAGCTCTCAGATCCTAAGGACTGAAGCTTTCTTT.

This clonotype was recorded a few times. A much larger clone lies one base from this, so it may be a read error. This chain links TRBV25-1 with TRBJ1-1, with TRBD1 identical over 8 bases. From germline, CDR1 is MGHDK and CDR2 SYGVNS. With V trimmed by 6 bases and J by 4 bases, 4 bases remained unmatched. The CDR3 is 13 residues long. The CDR3 nucleotides are TGTGCCAGCAGCCACACAGGGGGCACTGAAGCTTTCTTT. Translated, it gives CASSHTGGTEAFF.

This clonotype was found many times. The rearrangement uses TRBV5-5 and TRBJ2-7; D remains unclear. In germline, CDR1 is SGHKS, CDR2 YYEKEE (reference sequence). The CDR3 runs 12 residues. V lost 3 bases and J lost 3, with 7 bases in between. CDR3 loop: CASSSIVYEQYF. DNA for the CDR3: TGTGCCAGCAGCTCTATTGTCTACGAGCAGTACTTC.

This rearrangement joins TRBV6-1 to TRBJ2-2; TRBD2 might be the D (5 bases). The CDR3 consists of 16 residues. CDR1 is MNHNS and CDR2 is SASEGT in the germline V gene. V was trimmed by 8 bases and J by 6 bases, leaving 22 bases between them. DNA for the CDR3: TGTGCCAGCTCACCCGGTAGGGCCAACGGGGCCGGGGAGCTGTTTTTT. This encodes CASSPGRANGAGELFF.

This clonotype was seen repeatedly, ten times or more. The chain is built from TRBV5-1 and TRBJ2-7; tentatively, D is TRBD1 (5 bases). This CDR3 contains 15 residues. Per the germline V gene, CDR1 is SGHRS and CDR2 is YFSETQ. The V gene lost 1 base and the J gene lost 0 bases, with 11 bases spanning the gap. CDR3 in amino acids: CASSLYRGSSYEQYF. The CDR3 DNA reads as TGCGCCAGCAGCTTGTATAGGGGTAGCTCCTACGAGCAGTACTTC.